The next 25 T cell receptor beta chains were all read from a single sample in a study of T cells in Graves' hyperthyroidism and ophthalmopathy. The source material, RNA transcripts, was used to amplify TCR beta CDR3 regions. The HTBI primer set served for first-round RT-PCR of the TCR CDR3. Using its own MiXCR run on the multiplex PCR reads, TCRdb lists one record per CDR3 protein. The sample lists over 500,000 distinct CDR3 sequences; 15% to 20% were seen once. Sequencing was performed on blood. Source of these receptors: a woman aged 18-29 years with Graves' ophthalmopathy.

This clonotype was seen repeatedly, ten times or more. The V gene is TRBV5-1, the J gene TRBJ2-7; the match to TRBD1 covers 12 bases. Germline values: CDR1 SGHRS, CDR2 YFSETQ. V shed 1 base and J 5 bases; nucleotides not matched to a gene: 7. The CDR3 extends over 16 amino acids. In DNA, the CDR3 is TGCGCCAGCAGCTTGCCGGGACAGGGGGCGAGCGACGAGCAGTACTTC. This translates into CASSLPGQGASDEQYF.

Here the CDR3 reads CASSLVLQEDGEKLFF. CDR3 DNA sequence: TGTGCCAGCAGCTTGGTCCTACAGGAGGACGGAGAAAAACTGTTTTTT. The V gene is TRBV7-9, the J gene TRBJ1-4; D is possibly TRBD1 (5 bases). The CDR3 contains 16 residues. Trimming shortened V by 3 bases and J by 8 bases, and 19 bases separated the two germline ends. The germline CDR1 and CDR2 sequences are SEHNR and FQNEAQ (reference sequence). Using reference TRBV7-9 and TRBJ1-4 for the parts outside the CDR3, the full variable domain is DTGVSQNPRHKITKRGQNVTFRCDPISEHNRLYWYRQTLGQGPEFLTYFQNEAQLEKSRLLSDRFSAERPKGSFSTLEIQRTEQGDSAMYLCASSLVLQEDGEKLFFGSGTQLSVL.

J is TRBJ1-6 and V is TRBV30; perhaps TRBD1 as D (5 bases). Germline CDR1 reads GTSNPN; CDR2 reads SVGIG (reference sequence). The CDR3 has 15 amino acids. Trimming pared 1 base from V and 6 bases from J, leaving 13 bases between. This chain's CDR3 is CAWSGGGVRNSPLHF. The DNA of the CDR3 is TGTGCCTGGAGTGGGGGCGGGGTGCGTAATTCACCCCTCCACTTT.

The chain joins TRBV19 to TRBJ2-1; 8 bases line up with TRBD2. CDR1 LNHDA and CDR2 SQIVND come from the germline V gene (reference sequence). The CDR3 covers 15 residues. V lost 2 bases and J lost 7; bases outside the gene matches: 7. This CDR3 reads CASSISSGSPNEQFF. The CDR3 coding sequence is TGTGCCAGTAGTATATCGAGCGGGAGTCCAAATGAGCAGTTCTTC.

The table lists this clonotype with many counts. The chain's CDR3 is CASSQETLLGNTEAFF. In DNA form, the CDR3 reads TGCGCCAGCAGCCAAGAGACCCTCTTAGGGAACACTGAAGCTTTCTTT. V usage is TRBV4-1 and J usage is TRBJ1-1; D not resolved. CDR1 and CDR2 (germline): MGHRA, YSYEKL. CDR3 length equals 16 residues. The germline V and J ends were trimmed by 0 bases and 1 base, with 12 bases remaining between them.

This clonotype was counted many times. The CDR3 region is CASSLPPQASHPSTDTQYF. The CDR3, as DNA: TGCGCCAGCAGCTTGCCCCCGCAGGCCTCACACCCCAGCACAGATACGCAGTATTTT. V and J are TRBV5-1 and TRBJ2-3, with unresolved D. Trimming took off 1 base at V and 0 bases at J, with 21 bases between the two ends. The CDR3 consists of 19 residues. Germline V gene lookup returns CDR1 SGHRS and CDR2 YFSETQ.

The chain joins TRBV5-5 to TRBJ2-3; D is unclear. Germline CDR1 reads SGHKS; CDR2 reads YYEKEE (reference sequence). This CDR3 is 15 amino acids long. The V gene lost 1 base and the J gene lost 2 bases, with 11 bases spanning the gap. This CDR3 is CASSLQDFFTDTQYF. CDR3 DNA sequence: TGTGCCAGCAGCTTGCAAGATTTTTTCACAGATACGCAGTATTTT.

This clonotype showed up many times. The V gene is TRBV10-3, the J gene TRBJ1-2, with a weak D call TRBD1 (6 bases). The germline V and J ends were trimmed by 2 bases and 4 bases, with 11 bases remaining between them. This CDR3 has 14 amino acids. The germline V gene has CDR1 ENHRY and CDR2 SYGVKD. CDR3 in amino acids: CAISENQGGYGYTF. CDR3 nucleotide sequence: TGTGCCATCAGTGAGAATCAAGGGGGCTATGGCTACACCTTC.

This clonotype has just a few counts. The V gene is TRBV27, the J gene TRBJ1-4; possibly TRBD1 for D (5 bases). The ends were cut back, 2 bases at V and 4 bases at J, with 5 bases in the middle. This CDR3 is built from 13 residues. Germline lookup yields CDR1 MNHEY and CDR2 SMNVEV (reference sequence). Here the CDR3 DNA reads TGTGCCAGCAGTTTACAGGGTAATGAAAAACTGTTTTTT. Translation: CASSLQGNEKLFF.

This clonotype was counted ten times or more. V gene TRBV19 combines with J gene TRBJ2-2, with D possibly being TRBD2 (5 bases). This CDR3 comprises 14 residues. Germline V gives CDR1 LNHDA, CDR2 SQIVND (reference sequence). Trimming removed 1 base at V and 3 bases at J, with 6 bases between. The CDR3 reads CASSIADYTGELFF. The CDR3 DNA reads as TGTGCCAGTAGTATAGCGGACTACACCGGGGAGCTGTTTTTT.

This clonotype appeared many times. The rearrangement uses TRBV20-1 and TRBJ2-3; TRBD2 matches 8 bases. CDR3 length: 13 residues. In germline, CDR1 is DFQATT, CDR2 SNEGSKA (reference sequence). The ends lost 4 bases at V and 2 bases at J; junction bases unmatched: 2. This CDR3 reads CSAMGLVTDTQYF. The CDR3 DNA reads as TGCAGTGCTATGGGACTAGTCACAGATACGCAGTATTTT.

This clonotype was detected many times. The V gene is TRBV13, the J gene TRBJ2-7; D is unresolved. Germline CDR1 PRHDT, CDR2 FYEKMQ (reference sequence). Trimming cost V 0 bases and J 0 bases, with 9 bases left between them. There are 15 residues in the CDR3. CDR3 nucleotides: TGTGCCAGCAGCTTAGGGCAGCTGAGCTCCTACGAGCAGTACTTC. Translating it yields CASSLGQLSSYEQYF.

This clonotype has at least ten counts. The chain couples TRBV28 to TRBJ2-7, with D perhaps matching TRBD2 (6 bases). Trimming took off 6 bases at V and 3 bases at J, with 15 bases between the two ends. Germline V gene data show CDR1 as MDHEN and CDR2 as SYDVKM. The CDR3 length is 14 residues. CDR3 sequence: CASSRREGGYEQYF. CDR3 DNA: TGTGCCAGCAGCCGGCGGGAAGGAGGCTACGAGCAGTACTTC.

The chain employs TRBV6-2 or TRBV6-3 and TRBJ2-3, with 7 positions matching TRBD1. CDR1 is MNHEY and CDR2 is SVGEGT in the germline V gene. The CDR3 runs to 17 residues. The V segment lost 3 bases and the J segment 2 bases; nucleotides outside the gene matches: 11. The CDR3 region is CASSYDLRTGITDTQYF. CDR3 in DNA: TGTGCCAGCAGTTATGACCTGAGGACAGGAATCACAGATACGCAGTATTTT.

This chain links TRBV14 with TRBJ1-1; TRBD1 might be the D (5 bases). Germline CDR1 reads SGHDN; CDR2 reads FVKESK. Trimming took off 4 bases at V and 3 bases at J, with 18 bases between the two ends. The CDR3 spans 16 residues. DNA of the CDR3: TGTGCCAGCAGCCCCAACATGGGGACCAAAGACACTGAAGCTTTCTTT. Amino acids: CASSPNMGTKDTEAFF.

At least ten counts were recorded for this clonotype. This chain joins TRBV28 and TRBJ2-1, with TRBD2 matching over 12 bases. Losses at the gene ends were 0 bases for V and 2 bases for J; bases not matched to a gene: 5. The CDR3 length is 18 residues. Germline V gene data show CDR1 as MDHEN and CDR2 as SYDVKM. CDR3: CASSLWTSGSSAYNEQFF. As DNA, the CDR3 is TGTGCCAGCAGTTTATGGACTAGCGGGAGTAGCGCCTACAATGAGCAGTTCTTC.

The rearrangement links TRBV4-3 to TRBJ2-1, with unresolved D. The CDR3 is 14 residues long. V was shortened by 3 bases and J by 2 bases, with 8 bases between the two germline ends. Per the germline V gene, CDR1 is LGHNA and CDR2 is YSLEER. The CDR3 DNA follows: TGCGCCAGCAGCCAGGGGAAGCCCTACAATGAGCAGTTCTTC. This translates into CASSQGKPYNEQFF.

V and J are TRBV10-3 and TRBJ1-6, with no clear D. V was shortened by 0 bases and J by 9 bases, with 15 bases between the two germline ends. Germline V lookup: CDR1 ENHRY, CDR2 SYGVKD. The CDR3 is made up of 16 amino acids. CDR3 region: CAISESSQRDISPLHF. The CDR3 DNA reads TGTGCCATCAGTGAGTCTTCGCAAAGGGATATTTCACCCCTCCACTTT.

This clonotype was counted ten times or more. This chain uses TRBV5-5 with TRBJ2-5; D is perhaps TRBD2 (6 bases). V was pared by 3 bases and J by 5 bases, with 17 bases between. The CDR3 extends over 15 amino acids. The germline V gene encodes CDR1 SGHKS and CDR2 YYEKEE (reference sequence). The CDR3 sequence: CASSWEEVLGETQYF. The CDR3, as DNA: TGTGCCAGCAGCTGGGAGGAAGTGTTGGGGGAGACCCAGTACTTC.

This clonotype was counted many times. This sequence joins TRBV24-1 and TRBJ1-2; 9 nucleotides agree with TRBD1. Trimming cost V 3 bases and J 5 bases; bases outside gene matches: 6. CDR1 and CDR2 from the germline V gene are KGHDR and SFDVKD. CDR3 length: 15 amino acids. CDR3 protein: CATSDPGQGTYGYTF. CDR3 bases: TGTGCCACCAGTGATCCAGGACAGGGGACATATGGCTACACCTTC.

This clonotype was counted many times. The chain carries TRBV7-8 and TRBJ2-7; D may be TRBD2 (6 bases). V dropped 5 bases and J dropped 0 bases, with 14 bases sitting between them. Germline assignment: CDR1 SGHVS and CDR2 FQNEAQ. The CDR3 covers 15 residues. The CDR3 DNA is TGTGCCAGCAGCCCCTTCGGAGGGTCCTCCTACGAGCAGTACTTC. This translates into CASSPFGGSSYEQYF.

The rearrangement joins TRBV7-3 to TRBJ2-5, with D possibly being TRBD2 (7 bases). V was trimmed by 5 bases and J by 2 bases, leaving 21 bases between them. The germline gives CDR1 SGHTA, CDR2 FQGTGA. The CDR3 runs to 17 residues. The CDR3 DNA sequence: TGTGCCAGCAGCCTGAGTGGGGGGGCAGGGTTACAAGAGACCCAGTACTTC. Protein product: CASSLSGGAGLQETQYF.

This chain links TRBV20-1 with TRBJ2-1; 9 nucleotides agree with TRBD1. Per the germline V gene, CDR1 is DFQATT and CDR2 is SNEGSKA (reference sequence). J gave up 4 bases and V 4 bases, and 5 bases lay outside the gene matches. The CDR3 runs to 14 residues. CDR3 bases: TGCAGTGCTACAGACAGGGGGATTTACAATGAGCAGTTCTTC. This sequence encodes CSATDRGIYNEQFF.

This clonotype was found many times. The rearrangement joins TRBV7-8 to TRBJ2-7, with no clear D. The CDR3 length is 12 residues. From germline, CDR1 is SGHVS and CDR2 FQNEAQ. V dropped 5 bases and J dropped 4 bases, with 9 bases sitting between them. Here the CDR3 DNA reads TGTGCCAGCAGCCACATCGGGTACGAGCAGTACTTC. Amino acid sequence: CASSHIGYEQYF.

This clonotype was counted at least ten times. The CDR3 loop reads CASSRGGAGTEAFF. CDR3 coding DNA: TGTGCCAGCAGCCGGGGCGGGGCGGGCACTGAAGCTTTCTTT. J is TRBJ1-1 and V is TRBV12-3 or TRBV12-4; maybe TRBD1 (5 bases). The CDR3 totals 14 residues. Trimming removed 6 bases from V and 4 bases from J, with 15 bases in between.